This T cell receptor (beta chain) was obtained from a study of OX40 agonist ivuxolimab in advanced cancers. At the level of the study: Dose-escalation subjects each had hepatocellular carcinoma, melanoma, renal cell or head and neck cancer. Three patients, one with hepatocellular carcinoma and two with cutaneous melanoma, achieved partial responses.

Clones were read by immunoSEQ multiplex PCR, and TCRdb kept only the in-frame ones, dropping some. This sample carries under 85,000 clones, approximately 86% of them seen once, and the ten largest clones take around 0.78%. Per the germline V gene, CDR1 is DFQATT and CDR2 is SNEGSKA (reference sequence). The length of the CDR3 is 11 residues. V dropped 6 bases and J dropped 6 bases, with 11 bases sitting between them. This clone was seen only a few times. Sequenced here: CD4+ or CD8+ T cells sorted from blood, sampled in a trial of the OX40 agonist ivuxolimab. The rearrangement joins TRBV20-1 to TRBJ2-5; D call uncertain. This receptor was taken from an adult with an advanced solid tumor such as melanoma, head and neck, liver or kidney cancer. The CDR3 DNA reads as TGCAGTGCCCACTTCGGAAAGACCCAGTACTTC. This encodes CSAHFGKTQYF.